A single sample is the source of the 28 T cell receptor beta chains below, sequenced in a study of shared clonotypes between healthy human individuals. Data came from immunoSEQ multiplex PCR; TCRdb stores just in-frame clones and leaves some out. The sample yields 230,000 or so clones, approximately 70% seen once. Specimen: memory CD4+ T cells sorted from blood. As for subset: CD45RA-negative fraction. Receptor source: a man younger than 40 in good health.

The V and J genes are TRBV5-1 and TRBJ1-1; D is possibly TRBD1 (5 bases). Trimming removed 0 bases at V and 3 bases at J, with 9 bases between. This CDR3 contains 14 residues. Germline V CDR1 and CDR2: SGHRS, YFSETQ. CDR3 DNA: TGCGCCAGCAGCTTGGGGGACGGCGACACTGAAGCTTTCTTT. It codes for CASSLGDGDTEAFF. Supplemented by reference TRBV5-1 and TRBJ1-1, the full variable domain reads KAGVTQTPRYLIKTRGQQVTLSCSPISGHRSVSWYQQTPGQGLQFLFEYFSETQRNKGNFPGRFSGRQFSNSRSEMNVSTLELGDSALYLCASSLGDGDTEAFFGQGTRLTVV.

V usage is TRBV5-1 and J usage is TRBJ2-1; unclear D gene. CDR1 is SGHRS and CDR2 is YFSETQ in the germline V gene. The CDR3 length is 13 residues. Trimming left V 0 bases short and J 6 bases short, with 7 bases between. The CDR3 DNA is TGCGCCAGCAGCTTGGCTTTGCTCAATGAGCAGTTCTTC. Encoded protein: CASSLALLNEQFF.

This clone occurred many times. The chain employs TRBV6-6 and TRBJ2-3, with D hard to call. CDR1 is MNHNY and CDR2 is SVGAGI in the germline V gene (reference sequence). This CDR3 has 14 residues. V was cut by 7 bases and J by 8 bases, with 19 bases left in between. CDR3 in amino acids: CASKAGPGVGTQYF. The DNA of the CDR3 is TGTGCCAGCAAGGCAGGACCCGGTGTAGGTACGCAGTATTTT.

This clone has ten or more counts. V usage is TRBV5-8 and J usage is TRBJ2-1; 7 nucleotides agree with TRBD1. V lost 3 bases, J lost 6 bases, and 9 bases stayed unmatched. CDR3 size: 15 residues. Germline V lookup: CDR1 SGHTS, CDR2 YDEGEE. In DNA, the CDR3 is TGTGCCAGCAGCTGGGGACAGCCCTCGGGCAATGAGCAGTTCTTC. Its translation: CASSWGQPSGNEQFF.

CDR3 DNA sequence: TGCAGCGTTGAAGTTAGACAGGGGGAGGACATTCAGTACTTC. Translated, it gives CSVEVRQGEDIQYF. The gene calls are TRBV29-1 and TRBJ2-4, with 9 positions matching TRBD1. The CDR3 length is 14 residues. V dropped 1 base and J dropped 8; count of bases not matched to a gene: 6. Germline CDR1 is SQVTM and CDR2 is ANQGSEA. The full variable domain, completed using reference TRBV29-1 and TRBJ2-4, is SAVISQKPSRDICQRGTSLTIQCQVDSQVTMMFWYRQQPGQSLTLIATANQGSEATYESGFVIDKFPISRPNLTFSTLTVSNMSPEDSSIYLCSVEVRQGEDIQYFGAGTRLSVL.

V and J are TRBV2 and TRBJ2-3; D is perhaps TRBD2 (6 bases). V shed 5 bases and J shed 0 bases, with 21 bases lying between them. Germline V gene lookup returns CDR1 SNHLY and CDR2 FYNNEI. The CDR3 covers 18 residues. CDR3 sequence (DNA): TGTGCCAGCAGTCCCCTTTGGGCTAGCGAGACTAGCACAGATACGCAGTATTTT. Translating it yields CASSPLWASETSTDTQYF.

The rearrangement uses TRBV15 and TRBJ1-1; possible D gene TRBD1, 5 bases. Trimming cost V 0 bases and J 3 bases, with 11 bases left between them. The V gene's germline CDR1 is LNHNV and CDR2 YYDKDF (reference sequence). The CDR3 spans 15 residues. The CDR3, as DNA: TGTGCCACCAGCAGAGATTTCGGGGGGGACACTGAAGCTTTCTTT. Protein sequence: CATSRDFGGDTEAFF.

The J gene is TRBJ1-5, the V gene TRBV14; maybe TRBD1 (6 bases). The CDR3 is 13 residues long. In germline, CDR1 is SGHDN, CDR2 FVKESK. V lost 0 bases, J lost 7 bases, and 7 bases lay in between. In nucleotides, the CDR3 is TGTGCCAGCAGCCAAGAGAGGGGGCAGCCCCAGCATTTT. Residues: CASSQERGQPQHF.

The chain combines TRBV7-9 with TRBJ2-1; D is uncertain. V dropped 3 bases and J dropped 16 bases, with 16 bases sitting between them. The CDR3 totals 12 residues. Per germline, CDR1 SEHNR and CDR2 FQNEAQ (reference sequence). CDR3 amino acids: CASSLMEGVGFF. Written as DNA, the CDR3 is TGTGCCAGCAGCTTGATGGAAGGAGTGGGATTCTTC.

The chain employs TRBV5-6 and TRBJ2-5; D might be TRBD1 (6 bases). Trimming removed 4 bases at V and 0 bases at J, with 13 bases between. CDR1 is SGHDT, CDR2 YYEEEE, per germline. The CDR3 has 15 residues. This CDR3 is CASSDTRGYQETQYF. The DNA of the CDR3 is TGTGCCAGCAGCGACACCAGGGGATACCAAGAGACCCAGTACTTC. Full variable domain (outside the CDR3, taken from reference TRBV5-6 and TRBJ2-5): DAGVTQSPTHLIKTRGQQVTLRCSPKSGHDTVSWYQQALGQGPQFIFQYYEEEERQRGNFPDRFSGHQFPNYSSELNVNALLLGDSALYLCASSDTRGYQETQYFGPGTRLLVL.

On this clone itself: An end of the junction differs from the germline gene, which may be a read error. The rearrangement links TRBV7-2 to TRBJ2-1; either TRBD1 or TRBD2 may supply D (5 bases each). In germline, CDR1 is SGHTA, CDR2 FQGNSA. This CDR3 comprises 13 residues. The chain's CDR3 is CASSLVAGTAGLF. The CDR3, as DNA: TGTGCCAGCAGCCTCGTTGCCGGGACCGCAGGGCTCTTC.

The gene calls are TRBV4-3 and TRBJ1-2; 7 bases are shared with TRBD1. The CDR3 totals 14 residues. CDR1 LGHNA and CDR2 YSLEER come from the germline V gene. V lost 1 base and J lost 4; bases outside the gene matches: 3. The CDR3 nucleotides read TGCGCCAGCAGCCAAGGACAGGGATCCTATGGCTACACCTTC. Translating it yields CASSQGQGSYGYTF.

This clone was found a few times. The gene calls are TRBV4-1 and TRBJ2-7; a weak D match, TRBD1 (5 bases). The V and J ends lost 0 bases and 4 bases respectively, with 16 bases between them. The CDR3 is 16 amino acids. Per the germline V gene, CDR1 is MGHRA and CDR2 is YSYEKL. CDR3 loop: CASSQELGALNYEQYF. CDR3 DNA: TGCGCCAGCAGCCAAGAATTAGGGGCGCTTAATTACGAGCAGTACTTC.

This chain joins TRBV5-1 and TRBJ2-1; possibly TRBD2 for D (6 bases). Germline values: CDR1 SGHRS, CDR2 YFSETQ. V was cut by 0 bases and J by 3 bases, with 10 bases left in between. The CDR3 length is 15 residues. This CDR3 reads CASSLAVGGYNEQFF. The CDR3 DNA follows: TGCGCCAGCAGCTTGGCGGTCGGGGGCTACAATGAGCAGTTCTTC.

The chain is built from TRBV27 and TRBJ2-7, with 7 nucleotides matching TRBD1. J gave up 5 bases and V 7 bases, and 17 bases lay outside the gene matches. The CDR3 consists of 16 residues. Germline CDR1 and CDR2: MNHEY and SMNVEV (reference sequence). CDR3: CASNKLSTGAFDEQYF. In nucleotides, the CDR3 is TGTGCCAGCAATAAATTATCCACAGGGGCCTTTGACGAGCAGTACTTC.

CDR3 nucleotide sequence: TGTGCCAGCAGCTCCCTAAGCAGGGCGGCCAACACCATATATTTT. Protein product: CASSSLSRAANTIYF. This sequence joins TRBV7-8 and TRBJ1-3, with D tentatively TRBD1 (5 bases). This CDR3 is 15 amino acids long. Germline V lookup: CDR1 SGHVS, CDR2 FQNEAQ. The ends were cut back, 4 bases at V and 7 bases at J, with 17 bases in the middle.

This clone was counted only a few times. The J gene is TRBJ2-2, the V gene TRBV19, with D possibly matching TRBD1 (5 bases). Trimming removed 4 bases at V and 0 bases at J, with 12 bases between. This CDR3 is built from 16 residues. Germline assignment: CDR1 LNHDA and CDR2 SQIVND (reference sequence). CDR3 protein: CASSKDNPPNTGELFF. The CDR3 DNA sequence: TGTGCCAGTAGTAAGGACAACCCCCCGAACACCGGGGAGCTGTTTTTT. The whole variable domain, remainder taken from reference TRBV19 and TRBJ2-2, is DGGITQSPKYLFRKEGQNVTLSCEQNLNHDAMYWYRQDPGQGLRLIYYSQIVNDFQKGDIAEGYSVSREKKESFPLTVTSAQKNPTAFYLCASSKDNPPNTGELFFGEGSRLTVL.

This sequence joins TRBV2 and TRBJ2-1, with TRBD2 matching 10 bases. The CDR3 runs to 16 residues. Per germline, CDR1 SNHLY and CDR2 FYNNEI. The trim removed 4 bases at V and 6 bases at J, leaving 9 bases unmatched. The chain's CDR3 is CASSGASGSLGNEQFF. Written as DNA, the CDR3 is TGTGCCAGCAGTGGGGCTAGCGGGAGTTTAGGCAATGAGCAGTTCTTC.

The chain recombines TRBV6-5 with TRBJ2-6; D gene unclear. The CDR3 sequence is 15 residues long. Trimming pared 0 bases from V and 0 bases from J, leaving 3 bases between. Germline CDR1 MNHEY, CDR2 SVGAGI. CDR3 nucleotides: TGTGCCAGCAGTTACTCGTCCTCTGGGGCCAACGTCCTGACTTTC. Its translation: CASSYSSSGANVLTF.

The chain carries TRBV28 and TRBJ2-5; tentative D call: TRBD1 (6 bases). Germline V gene lookup returns CDR1 MDHEN and CDR2 SYDVKM. Between the trimmed V and J ends, which lost 6 bases and 5 bases, there was a span of 19 bases. This CDR3 has 15 amino acids. For the CDR3, the DNA is TGTGCCAGCAGGGCCCCCAGGGCAAGGGGGGAGACCCAGTACTTC. Protein product: CASRAPRARGETQYF.

This chain uses TRBV7-2 with TRBJ2-7; D is perhaps TRBD2 (5 bases). CDR1 and CDR2 from the germline V gene are SGHTA and FQGNSA. The CDR3 contains 15 residues. V shed 4 bases and J shed 5 bases, with 18 bases lying between them. This chain's CDR3 is CASSSKGDFLNEQYF. The CDR3 DNA is TGTGCCAGCAGCTCAAAGGGAGACTTTCTCAACGAGCAGTACTTC.

The chain links TRBV19 to TRBJ2-6; no definite D call. V was cut by 6 bases and J by 0 bases, with 12 bases left in between. Per the germline V gene, CDR1 is LNHDA and CDR2 is SQIVND (reference sequence). The length of the CDR3 is 16 residues. The CDR3 is CASSPRRSSGANVLTF. CDR3 DNA: TGTGCCAGTAGCCCTAGACGGAGCTCTGGGGCCAACGTCCTGACTTTC.

J is TRBJ1-2 and V is TRBV10-3; maybe TRBD1 (6 bases). V was trimmed by 4 bases and J by 4 bases, leaving 13 bases between them. Looked up from germline, CDR1 is ENHRY and CDR2 is SYGVKD. The CDR3 has 14 residues. CDR3 loop: CAISGNRDIYGYTF. The DNA of the CDR3 is TGTGCCATCAGTGGAAACCGGGACATCTATGGCTACACCTTC.

V and J are TRBV7-9 and TRBJ2-3; 8 bases match TRBD2. The V gene end was trimmed by 0 bases and the J gene end by 5 bases; junction bases not matched to a gene: 7. CDR3 length: 16 amino acids. Germline-derived CDR1 and CDR2 are SEHNR and FQNEAQ (reference sequence). The CDR3 DNA reads as TGTGCCAGCAGCTTAGCTGGACTAGCCTCGGGAGATACGCAGTATTTT. It encodes CASSLAGLASGDTQYF.

This clone has just one count. The CDR3 spells CASSPGTGSPGELFF. The CDR3 DNA reads TGTGCCAGCAGCCCCGGGACAGGGTCCCCCGGGGAGCTGTTTTTT. The chain combines TRBV7-2 with TRBJ2-2; 9 nucleotides agree with TRBD1. The CDR3 loop spans 15 amino acids. In germline, CDR1 is SGHTA, CDR2 FQGNSA. After removal of 5 bases from V and 6 bases from J, the junction contained 7 bases not matched to a gene.

The DNA for the CDR3 is TGTGCCAGCAGCTTAGCGGTTCGGAACAATGAGCAGTTCTTC. Its translation is CASSLAVRNNEQFF. The chain employs TRBV7-2 and TRBJ2-1; no reliable D call. CDR1 is SGHTA, CDR2 FQGNSA, per germline. This CDR3 comprises 14 residues. V dropped 0 bases and J dropped 5 bases, with 8 bases sitting between them.

This clone has only a few counts. V gene TRBV18 combines with J gene TRBJ1-1; maybe TRBD1 (5 bases). The CDR3 loop spans 15 amino acids. Germline lookup yields CDR1 KGHSH and CDR2 LQKENI. Trimming shortened V by 3 bases and J by 0 bases, and 11 bases separated the two germline ends. As DNA, the CDR3 is TGTGCCAGCTCACCCGCGGAGGGGTTGAACACTGAAGCTTTCTTT. This translates into CASSPAEGLNTEAFF.

This sequence joins TRBV11-1 and TRBJ2-1; TRBD1 aligns across 8 bases. Germline V gene lookup returns CDR1 SGHAT and CDR2 FQDESV (reference sequence). The CDR3 totals 15 residues. V lost 5 bases, J lost 0 bases, and 3 bases stayed unmatched. The CDR3 reads CASSPDRVSYNEQFF. For the CDR3, the DNA is TGTGCCAGCAGCCCGGACAGGGTCTCCTACAATGAGCAGTTCTTC. Looking up the rest from reference TRBV11-1 and TRBJ2-1 gives the full variable domain: EAEVAQSPRYKITEKSQAVAFWCDPISGHATLYWYRQILGQGPELLVQFQDESVVDDSQLPKDRFSAERLKGVDSTLKIQPAELGDSAMYLCASSPDRVSYNEQFFGPGTRLTVL.